This T cell receptor (beta chain) came from a study of metastatic and nonmetastatic thyroid tumors. The study, taken as a whole, reports: Benign nodules were reported to have significantly lower TCR beta diversity than malignant thyroid tumors, in blood and tumor.

With MiXCR, TCRdb called clones anew from the PCR reads. The repertoire holds approximately 22,000 clones, with 15% to 20% as singletons. Of note for this clone: Its antigen is still unknown. At one of its ends the junction is not consistent with the germline gene, which may arise from a read error.

The CDR3 consists of 14 residues. Germline V gene lookup returns CDR1 SGHRS and CDR2 YFSETQ. Every patient underwent thyroid surgery untreated. Source material: tumor tissue. V and J are TRBV5-1 and TRBJ1-1; D uncertain. This clonotype originated in a female donor with papillary thyroid cancer or a benign thyroid nodule (not recorded which). Some clones in this sample may be carry-over from other donors' samples. CDR3 in DNA: TGCGCCAGCAGCCCGGGCAACCCGAACACTCAAGCTTTCTTT. The encoded protein is CASSPGNPNTQAFF.